This TCR beta chain was observed in a study of post-analysis software for immune sequencing data. The study's findings and limits: A handful of TRBV segments were significantly more frequent in patients than in controls. TRBV5-6, TRBV5-1 and TRBV20-1 were among these segments.

With 3 bases removed from V and 0 bases from J, the gap between germline ends came to 6 bases. The CDR3 is made up of 15 amino acids. Germline V gene data show CDR1 as SGHVS and CDR2 as FNYEAQ. The library was made from cDNA and included unique molecular identifiers. TCRdb re-analysed the PCR reads in MiXCR, keeping a single row per CDR3 protein. Seen here are about 570,000 distinct CDR3 sequences, around 34% observed once, and the top ten hold 4.5% to 7.5%. There are a few counts of this clonotype. Its cognate antigen is unknown. V is TRBV7-6 and J is TRBJ2-6, with D unclear. This receptor was identified in a girl aged 2-17 years with multiple sclerosis. Input material: blood. The CDR3 nucleotides read TGTGCCAGCAGCTTCCCGTTCTCTGGGGCCAACGTCCTGACTTTC. It specifies CASSFPFSGANVLTF.